This TCR beta chain was recovered during a study of T-cell memory formation after mild COVID-19. TCRdb reprocessed the 5' RACE reads with MiXCR, giving one entry per CDR3 protein. Of about 320,000 distinct CDR3 sequences listed, about 13% are singletons. Study observations and caveats: Pre-infection memory harbored some responding clones, suggesting cross-reactive memory joined.

Concerning this clonotype itself: Its antigen is not identified.

Trimming took 7 bases from V and 10 from J, leaving 19 bases between them. CDR3 length: 13 amino acids. The source of this sequence is a man aged 18-30 years who had mild COVID-19 (a few samples of this study predate the infection). Cell type and time point are not known. Sequencing was performed on PBMCs or a T cell subset sorted from them (not recorded which). The chain carries TRBV12-3 or TRBV12-4 and TRBJ1-1; D may be TRBD1 (6 bases). This chain's CDR3 is CASTTGGPVRAFF. The CDR3, as DNA: TGTGCCAGCACGACAGGCGGCCCCGTTAGAGCTTTCTTT.